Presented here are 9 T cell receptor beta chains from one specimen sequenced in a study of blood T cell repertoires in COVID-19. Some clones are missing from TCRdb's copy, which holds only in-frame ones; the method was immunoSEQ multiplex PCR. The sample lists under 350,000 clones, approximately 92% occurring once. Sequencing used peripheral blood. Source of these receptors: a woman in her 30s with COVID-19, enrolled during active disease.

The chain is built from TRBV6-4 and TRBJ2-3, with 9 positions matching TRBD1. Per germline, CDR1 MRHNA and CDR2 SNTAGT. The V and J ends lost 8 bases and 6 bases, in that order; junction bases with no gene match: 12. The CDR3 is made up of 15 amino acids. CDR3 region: CASLHRDRVLDTQYF. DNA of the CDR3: TGTGCCAGCCTCCATCGGGACAGGGTCTTGGATACGCAGTATTTT.

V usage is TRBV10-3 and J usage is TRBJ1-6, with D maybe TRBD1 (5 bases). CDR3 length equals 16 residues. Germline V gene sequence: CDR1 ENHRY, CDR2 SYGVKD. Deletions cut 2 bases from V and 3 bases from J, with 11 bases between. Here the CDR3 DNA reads TGTGCCATCAGTGAGCGGTTGACAGTCTATAATTCACCCCTCCACTTT. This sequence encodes CAISERLTVYNSPLHF.

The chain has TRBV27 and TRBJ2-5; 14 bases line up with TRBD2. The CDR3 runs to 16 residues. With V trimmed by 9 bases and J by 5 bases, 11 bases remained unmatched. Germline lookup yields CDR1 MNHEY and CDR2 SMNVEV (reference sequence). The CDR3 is CASSPRLAGGAETQYF. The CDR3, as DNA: TGTGCCAGTAGCCCCCGACTAGCGGGAGGGGCGGAGACCCAGTACTTC.

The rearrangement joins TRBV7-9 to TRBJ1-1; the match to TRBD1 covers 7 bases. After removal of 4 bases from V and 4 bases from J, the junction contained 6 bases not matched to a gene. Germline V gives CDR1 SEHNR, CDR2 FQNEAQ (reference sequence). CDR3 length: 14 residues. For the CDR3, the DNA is TGTGCCAGCAGCTCAAGGGACAGACGCACTGAAGCTTTCTTT. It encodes CASSSRDRRTEAFF.

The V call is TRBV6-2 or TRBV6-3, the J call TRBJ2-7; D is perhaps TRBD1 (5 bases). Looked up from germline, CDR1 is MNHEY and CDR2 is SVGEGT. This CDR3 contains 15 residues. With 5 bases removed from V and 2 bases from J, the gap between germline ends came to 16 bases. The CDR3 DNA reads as TGTGCCAGCAGTACCCCGAGACAGCCCCCCTACGAGCAGTACTTC. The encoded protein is CASSTPRQPPYEQYF.

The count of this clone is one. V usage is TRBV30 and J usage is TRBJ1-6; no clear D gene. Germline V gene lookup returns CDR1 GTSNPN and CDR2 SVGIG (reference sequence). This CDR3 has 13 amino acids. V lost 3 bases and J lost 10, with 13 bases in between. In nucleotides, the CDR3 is TGTGCCTGGAGCCGGACGGAGGGATCACCCCTCCACTTT. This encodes CAWSRTEGSPLHF.

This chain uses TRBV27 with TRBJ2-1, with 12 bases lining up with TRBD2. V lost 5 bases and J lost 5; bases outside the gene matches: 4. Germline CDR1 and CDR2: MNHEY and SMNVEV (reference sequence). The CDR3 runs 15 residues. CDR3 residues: CASSRGLAGHNEQFF. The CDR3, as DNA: TGTGCCAGCAGTAGGGGACTAGCGGGCCACAATGAGCAGTTCTTC.

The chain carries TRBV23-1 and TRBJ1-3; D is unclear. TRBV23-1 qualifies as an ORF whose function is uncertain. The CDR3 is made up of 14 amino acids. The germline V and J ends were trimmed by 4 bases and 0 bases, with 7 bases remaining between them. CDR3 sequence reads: CASSRRSSGNTIYF. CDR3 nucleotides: TGCGCCAGCAGTCGCCGTAGCTCTGGAAACACCATATATTTT.

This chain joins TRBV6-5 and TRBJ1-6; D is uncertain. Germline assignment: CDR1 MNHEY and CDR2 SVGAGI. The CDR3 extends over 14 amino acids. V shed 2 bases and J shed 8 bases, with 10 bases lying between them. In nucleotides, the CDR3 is TGTGCCAGCAGTTACGACTTGGGAGATTCACCCCTCCACTTT. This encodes CASSYDLGDSPLHF.